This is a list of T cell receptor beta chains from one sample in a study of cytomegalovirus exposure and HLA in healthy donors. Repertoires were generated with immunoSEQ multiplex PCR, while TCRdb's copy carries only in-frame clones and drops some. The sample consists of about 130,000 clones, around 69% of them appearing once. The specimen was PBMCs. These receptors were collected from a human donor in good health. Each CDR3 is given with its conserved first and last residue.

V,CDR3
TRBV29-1,CSARLPSSYNEQFF
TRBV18,CASSPAGVGTDTQYF
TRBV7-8,CASSLGTTGSYEQYF
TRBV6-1,CASKTGVVAFF
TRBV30,CAWSMRDLYEQYF
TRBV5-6,CASSSTSGGYTGELFF
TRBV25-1,CASSEFRVVEKLFF
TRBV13,CASSLRIHPPYEQYF
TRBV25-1,CASSAGGRWSNQPQHF
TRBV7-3,CASSPYRGGKLFF
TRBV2,CASSVGGNTGELFF
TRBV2,CASSGQATNYGYTF
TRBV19,CASSIGHSTDTQYF
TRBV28,CASSLGGHGEGHYGYTF
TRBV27,CASSLGTATDTQYF
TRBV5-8,CASSLGDRGQEKLFF
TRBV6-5,CASRRARGAAYEQYF
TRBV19,CASRTNGGSYEQYF
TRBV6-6,CASSYAGVGVNTF
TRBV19,CASSIDGGTDTQYF
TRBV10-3,CAIRDRDSYEQYF
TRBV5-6,CASSFIVARNGNEQFF
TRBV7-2,CASSLETRYNEQFF
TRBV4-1,CASSQHRRQGAYEQYF
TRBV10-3,CAISLGLGNTDTQYF
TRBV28,CASSLAAAGVVRSNGYTF
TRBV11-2,CASSLDPSGSYEQYF
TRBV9,CASSVDLVASSPLHF
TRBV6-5,CASNPAGSTNYGYTF
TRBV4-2,CASSDGGPTGELFF
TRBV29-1,CSVQGAQETQYF
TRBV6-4,CANLWGENNQPQHF
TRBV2,CASSQPGLAGGRTDTQYF
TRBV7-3,CASSSTRGGGGTQYF
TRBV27,CASSERGNYGYTF
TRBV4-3,CASSQGLAGSYEQYF
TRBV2,CASLRDSVLLEQYF
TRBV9,CASSVGPAGGNNEQFF
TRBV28,CASSLRGQRIGETQYF
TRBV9,CASSVGTNHEQYF
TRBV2,CASSVRRQGFNGYTF
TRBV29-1,CSVRGGQGTEQYF
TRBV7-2,CASSLAQAGANVLTF
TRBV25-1,CASSERVNLAEAFF
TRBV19,CASSIDVESSNTEAFF
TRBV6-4,CASNTTYNRRHTIYF